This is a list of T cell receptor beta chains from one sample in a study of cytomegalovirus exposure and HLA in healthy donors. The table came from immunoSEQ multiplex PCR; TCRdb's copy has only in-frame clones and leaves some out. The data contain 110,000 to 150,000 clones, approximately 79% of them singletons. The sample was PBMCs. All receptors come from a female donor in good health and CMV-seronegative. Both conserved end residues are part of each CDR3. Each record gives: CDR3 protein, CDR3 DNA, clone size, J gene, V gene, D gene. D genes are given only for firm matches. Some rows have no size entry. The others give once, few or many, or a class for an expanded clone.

CSVPVGDREWETQYF TGCAGCGTTCCCGTTGGGGACAGGGAGTGGGAGACCCAGTACTTC . TRBJ2-5 TRBV29-1 TRBD1
CASSPRGKGYEQYF TGTGCCAGCAGTCCGCGGGGAAAGGGCTACGAGCAGTACTTC . TRBJ2-7 TRBV5-4 .
CASSPYRAGRDNEQFF TGTGCCAGCAGTCCCTACAGGGCCGGGAGGGACAATGAGCAGTTCTTC . TRBJ2-1 TRBV27 TRBD2
CASSIERALKTGVNTGELFF TGTGCCAGTAGTATAGAACGGGCCCTAAAGACAGGGGTGAACACCGGGGAGCTGTTTTTT . TRBJ2-2 TRBV19 TRBD1
CASSHPRTPYNEQFF TGCGCCAGCAGCCACCCGAGGACACCCTACAATGAGCAGTTCTTC once TRBJ2-1 TRBV5-1 .
CASSFGLENEQFF TGTGCCAGCAGTTTCGGACTAGAGAATGAGCAGTTCTTC . TRBJ2-1 TRBV6-5 TRBD2
CASSHPGTAYGYTF TGTGCCAGCAGCCATCCCGGGACAGCCTATGGCTACACCTTC . TRBJ1-2 TRBV14 TRBD1
CASSSGQGADGYTF TGTGCCAGCAGCTCGGGACAGGGGGCTGATGGCTACACCTTC . TRBJ1-2 TRBV5-4 TRBD1
CASSERGSRGYTF TGTGCCAGCAGTGAAAGGGGTTCCCGTGGCTACACCTTC . TRBJ1-2 TRBV2 .
CASSDWALGPTNEKLFF TGTGCCAGCAGTGATTGGGCTCTGGGGCCGACTAATGAAAAACTGTTTTTT . TRBJ1-4 TRBV6-1 .
CASGVSSTDTQYF TGTGCCAGCGGAGTATCTAGCACAGATACGCAGTATTTT . TRBJ2-3 TRBV7-9 .
CASRAGGLDNQPQHF TGTGCCAGTCGGGCCGGGGGGCTGGACAATCAGCCCCAGCATTTT . TRBJ1-5 TRBV25-1 .
CASSTRLAENEQFF TGTGCCAGCAGTACCCGACTAGCGGAGAATGAGCAGTTCTTC . TRBJ2-1 TRBV27 TRBD2
CASLTHAFATEAFF TGTGCCAGTTTGACACATGCGTTCGCCACTGAAGCTTTCTTT . TRBJ1-1 TRBV28 .
CASSPFSVLSGANVLTF TGTGCCAGCAGCCCATTTTCGGTCCTCTCTGGGGCCAACGTCCTGACTTTC few TRBJ2-6 TRBV7-9 .
CASSFGTSSTDTQYF TGTGCCAGCAGCTTTGGGACTAGTTCAACAGATACGCAGTATTTT . TRBJ2-3 TRBV11-2 TRBD2
CASSLTLVAANEKLFF TGTGCCAGCAGCTTGACCCTCGTGGCGGCTAATGAAAAACTGTTTTTT . TRBJ1-4 TRBV5-6 .
CASSRTGGKETQYF TGCGCCAGCAGCCGTACAGGGGGCAAGGAGACCCAGTACTTC . TRBJ2-5 TRBV4-1 TRBD1
CASSLEGTGGTEAFF TGTGCCAGCAGCTTGGAGGGGACAGGGGGCACTGAAGCTTTCTTT . TRBJ1-1 TRBV5-4 TRBD1
CASSSGGLAEAFF TGTGCCAGCAGCTCCGGGGGGTTAGCTGAAGCTTTCTTT . TRBJ1-1 TRBV5-4 .
CASSLTPNTEAFF TGTGCCAGCAGTTTAACACCGAACACTGAAGCTTTCTTT . TRBJ1-1 TRBV28 .
CASTSGTLNTGELFF TGTGCCAGCACCTCCGGGACATTGAACACCGGGGAGCTGTTTTTT . TRBJ2-2 TRBV27 .
CASRMTASYEQYF TGTGCCAGCAGGATGACAGCTTCCTACGAGCAGTACTTC . TRBJ2-7 TRBV27 .
CASSYGTSYGYTF TGTGCCAGCAGTTACGGGACATCCTATGGCTACACCTTC . TRBJ1-2 TRBV6-5 .
CASSPSGFNGELFF TGTGCCAGCAGTCCGAGCGGCTTCAACGGGGAGCTGTTTTTT . TRBJ2-2 TRBV28 .
CASRLQGSNQPQHF TGTGCCAGCAGACTACAGGGGAGCAATCAGCCCCAGCATTTT . TRBJ1-5 TRBV6-5 TRBD1
CASSPRATSTDTQYF TGTGCCAGCAGCCCGCGGGCTACTAGCACAGATACGCAGTATTTT . TRBJ2-3 TRBV7-9 .
CASSPLVNTEAFF TGTGCCAGCAGCCCCCTAGTGAACACTGAAGCTTTCTTT few TRBJ1-1 TRBV7-9 .
CASSLDQGYGYTF TGTGCCAGCAGCCTAGATCAGGGGTATGGCTACACCTTC . TRBJ1-2 TRBV28 .
CSVGRGTANTEAFF TGCAGCGTGGGGCGAGGGACAGCGAACACTGAAGCTTTCTTT . TRBJ1-1 TRBV29-1 TRBD1
CASSHTDRDGYEQYF TGCGCCAGCAGCCACACAGACAGGGATGGGTACGAGCAGTACTTC . TRBJ2-7 TRBV4-1 TRBD1
CASSPLLGQGAEDTQYF TGTGCCAGCAGCCCCTTATTGGGACAGGGGGCGGAAGATACGCAGTATTTT . TRBJ2-3 TRBV14 TRBD1
CASSNSGSDYNEQFF TGTGCCAGCAGCAATAGCGGGAGCGACTACAATGAGCAGTTCTTC . TRBJ2-1 TRBV7-2 TRBD2
CASSLDSSGANVLTF TGTGCCAGCAGCTTGGACAGTTCTGGGGCCAACGTCCTGACTTTC few TRBJ2-6 TRBV7-6 .
CASSWLDRGFGEQYF TGTGCCAGCAGTTGGCTGGACAGGGGTTTCGGCGAGCAGTACTTC . TRBJ2-7 TRBV28 TRBD1
CASSVGEEQGSLGNQPQHF TGTGCCAGCAGCGTAGGAGAGGAACAGGGAAGTCTCGGAAATCAGCCCCAGCATTTT once TRBJ1-5 TRBV9 .
CASSTGMNTEAFF TGTGCCAGTAGTACCGGGATGAACACTGAAGCTTTCTTT . TRBJ1-1 TRBV19 .
CASSFGGSSTDTQYF TGCGCCAGCAGCTTTGGCGGCTCAAGCACAGATACGCAGTATTTT . TRBJ2-3 TRBV5-1 .
CASSLIDREKLFF TGTGCCAGCAGCCTAATCGACAGGGAAAAACTGTTTTTT . TRBJ1-4 TRBV14 .
CASSLVSSYEQYF TGTGCCAGCAGTCTCGTGAGCTCCTACGAGCAGTACTTC . TRBJ2-7 TRBV28 .
CASSIRTADNQPQHF TGTGCCAGTAGTATCAGGACAGCTGACAATCAGCCCCAGCATTTT . TRBJ1-5 TRBV19 .
CASSFRGRDEQFF TGTGCCAGCAGTTTCCGCGGGAGGGATGAGCAGTTCTTC . TRBJ2-1 TRBV28 TRBD2
CAWCLAGSYNEQFF TGTGCCTGGTGCTTAGCGGGCTCCTACAATGAGCAGTTCTTC . TRBJ2-1 TRBV30 TRBD2
CAISDFPDTGELFF TGTGCCATCAGTGACTTCCCGGACACCGGGGAGCTGTTTTTT . TRBJ2-2 TRBV10-3 .
CASSLDRGSGAGNTIYF TGTGCCAGCAGCTTGGACAGGGGATCGGGGGCTGGAAACACCATATATTTT . TRBJ1-3 TRBV5-6 TRBD1
CASRGPPYYEQYF TGTGCCTCCAGGGGGCCCCCGTACTACGAGCAGTACTTC . TRBJ2-7 TRBV2 TRBD1
CASSLVDKAYEQYF TGTGCCAGCAGCTTAGTGGACAAGGCCTACGAGCAGTACTTC . TRBJ2-7 TRBV7-9 .
CASSLVAGNSYNEQFF TGTGCCAGCAGCTTGGTGGCGGGAAACTCCTACAATGAGCAGTTCTTC few TRBJ2-1 TRBV11-2 .